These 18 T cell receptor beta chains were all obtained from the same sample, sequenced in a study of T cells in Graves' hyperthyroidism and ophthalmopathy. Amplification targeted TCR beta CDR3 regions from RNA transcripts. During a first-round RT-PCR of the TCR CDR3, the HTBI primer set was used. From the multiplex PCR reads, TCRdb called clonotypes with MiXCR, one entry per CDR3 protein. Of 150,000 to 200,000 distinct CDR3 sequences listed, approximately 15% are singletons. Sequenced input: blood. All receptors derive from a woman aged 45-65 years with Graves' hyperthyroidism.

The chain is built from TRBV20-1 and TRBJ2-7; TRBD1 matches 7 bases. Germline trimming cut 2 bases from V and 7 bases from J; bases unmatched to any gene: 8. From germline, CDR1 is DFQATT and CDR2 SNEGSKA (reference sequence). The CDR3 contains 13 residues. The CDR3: CSARLGTASEQYF. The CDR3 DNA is TGCAGTGCTAGACTCGGGACAGCCTCAGAGCAGTACTTC.

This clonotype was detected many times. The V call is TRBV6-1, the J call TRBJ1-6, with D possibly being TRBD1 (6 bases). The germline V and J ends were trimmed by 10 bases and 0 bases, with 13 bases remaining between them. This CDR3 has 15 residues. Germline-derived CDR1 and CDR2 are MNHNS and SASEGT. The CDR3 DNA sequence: TGTGCCACTAAAACAGGGAGCTCCTATAATTCACCCCTCCACTTT. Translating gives CATKTGSSYNSPLHF.

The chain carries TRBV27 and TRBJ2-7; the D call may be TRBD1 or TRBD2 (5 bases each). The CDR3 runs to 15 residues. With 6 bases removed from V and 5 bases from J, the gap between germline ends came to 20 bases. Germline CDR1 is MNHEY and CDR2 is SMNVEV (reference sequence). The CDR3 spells CASSPKLEGRHEQYF. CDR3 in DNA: TGTGCCAGCAGCCCCAAACTAGAGGGGAGACACGAGCAGTACTTC.

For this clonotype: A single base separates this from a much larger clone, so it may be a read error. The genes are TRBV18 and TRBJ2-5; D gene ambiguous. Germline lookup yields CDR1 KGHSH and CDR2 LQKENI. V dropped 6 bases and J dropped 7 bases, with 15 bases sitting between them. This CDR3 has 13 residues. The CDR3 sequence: CASSPGLEGTQYF. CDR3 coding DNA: TGTGCCAGCTCCCCCGGTCTGGAAGGGACCCAGTACTTC.

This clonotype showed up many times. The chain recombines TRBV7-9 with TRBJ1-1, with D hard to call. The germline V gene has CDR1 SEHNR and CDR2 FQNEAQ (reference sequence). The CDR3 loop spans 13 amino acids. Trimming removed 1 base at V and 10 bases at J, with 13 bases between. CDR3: CASSLDWGNSAFF. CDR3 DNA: TGTGCCAGCAGCTTAGACTGGGGAAATTCAGCTTTCTTT.

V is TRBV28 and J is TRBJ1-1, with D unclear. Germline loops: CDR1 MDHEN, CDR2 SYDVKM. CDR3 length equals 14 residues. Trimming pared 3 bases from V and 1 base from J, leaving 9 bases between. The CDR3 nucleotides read TGTGCCAGCAGTTTGGGTGACCCGAACACTGAAGCTTTCTTT. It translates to CASSLGDPNTEAFF.

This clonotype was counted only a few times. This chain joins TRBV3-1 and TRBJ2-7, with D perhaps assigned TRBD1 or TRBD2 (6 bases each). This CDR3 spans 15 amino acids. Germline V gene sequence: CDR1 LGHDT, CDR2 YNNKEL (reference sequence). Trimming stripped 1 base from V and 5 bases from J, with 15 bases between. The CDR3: CASSQGGGGNHEQYF. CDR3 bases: TGTGCCAGCAGCCAAGGCGGAGGGGGTAACCACGAGCAGTACTTC.

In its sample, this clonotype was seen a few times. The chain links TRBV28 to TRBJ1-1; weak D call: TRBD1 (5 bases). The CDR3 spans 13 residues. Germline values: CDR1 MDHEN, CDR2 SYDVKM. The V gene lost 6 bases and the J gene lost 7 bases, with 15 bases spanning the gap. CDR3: CASRGPNSIEAFF. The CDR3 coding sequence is TGTGCCAGCAGGGGGCCGAACTCGATTGAAGCTTTCTTT. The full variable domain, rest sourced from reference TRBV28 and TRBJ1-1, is DVKVTQSSRYLVKRTGEKVFLECVQDMDHENMFWYRQDPGLGLRLIYFSYDVKMKEKGDIPEGYSVSREKKERFSLILESASTNQTSMYLCASRGPNSIEAFFGQGTRLTVV.

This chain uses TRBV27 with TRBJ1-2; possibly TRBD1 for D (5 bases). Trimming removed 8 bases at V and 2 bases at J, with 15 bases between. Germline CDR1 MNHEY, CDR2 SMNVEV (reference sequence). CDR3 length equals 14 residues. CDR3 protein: CASALREGNYGYTF. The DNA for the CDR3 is TGTGCCAGCGCCCTCAGGGAGGGAAACTATGGCTACACCTTC.

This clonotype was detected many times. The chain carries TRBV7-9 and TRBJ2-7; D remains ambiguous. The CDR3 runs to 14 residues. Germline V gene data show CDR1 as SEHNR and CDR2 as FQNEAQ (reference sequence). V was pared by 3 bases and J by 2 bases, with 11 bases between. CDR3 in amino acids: CASSLSQVTYEQYF. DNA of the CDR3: TGTGCCAGCAGCTTGTCTCAGGTCACCTACGAGCAGTACTTC.

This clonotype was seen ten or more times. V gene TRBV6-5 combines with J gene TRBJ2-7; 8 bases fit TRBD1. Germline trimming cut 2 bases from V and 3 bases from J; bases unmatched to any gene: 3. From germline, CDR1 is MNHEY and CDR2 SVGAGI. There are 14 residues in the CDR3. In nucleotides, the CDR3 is TGTGCCAGCAGTTACAGGACAGGGTTCTACGAGCAGTACTTC. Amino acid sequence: CASSYRTGFYEQYF.

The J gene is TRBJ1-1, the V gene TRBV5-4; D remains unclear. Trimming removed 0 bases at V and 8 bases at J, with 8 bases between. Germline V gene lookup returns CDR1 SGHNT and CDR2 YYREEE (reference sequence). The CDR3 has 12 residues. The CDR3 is CASSLDAGEAFF. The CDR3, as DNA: TGTGCCAGCAGCTTGGATGCGGGAGAAGCTTTCTTT.

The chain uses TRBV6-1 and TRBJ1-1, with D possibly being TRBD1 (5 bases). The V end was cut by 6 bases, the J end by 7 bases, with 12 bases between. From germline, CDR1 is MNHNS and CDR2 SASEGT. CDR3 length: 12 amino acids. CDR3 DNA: TGTGCCAGCAGGGCGTATAGGGGTGAAGCTTTCTTT. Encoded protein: CASRAYRGEAFF.

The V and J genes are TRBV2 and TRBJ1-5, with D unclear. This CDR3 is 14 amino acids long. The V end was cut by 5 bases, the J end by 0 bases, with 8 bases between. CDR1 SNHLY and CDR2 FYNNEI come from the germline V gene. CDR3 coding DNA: TGTGCCAGCAGTATCAGTGCTAGCAATCAGCCCCAGCATTTT. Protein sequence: CASSISASNQPQHF.

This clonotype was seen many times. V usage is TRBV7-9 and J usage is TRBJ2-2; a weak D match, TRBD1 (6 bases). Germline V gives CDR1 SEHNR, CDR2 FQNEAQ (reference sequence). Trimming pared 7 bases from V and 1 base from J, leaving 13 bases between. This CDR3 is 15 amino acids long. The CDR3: CASTRRGENTGELFF. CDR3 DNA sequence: TGTGCCAGCACCCGCAGGGGAGAGAACACCGGGGAGCTGTTTTTT.

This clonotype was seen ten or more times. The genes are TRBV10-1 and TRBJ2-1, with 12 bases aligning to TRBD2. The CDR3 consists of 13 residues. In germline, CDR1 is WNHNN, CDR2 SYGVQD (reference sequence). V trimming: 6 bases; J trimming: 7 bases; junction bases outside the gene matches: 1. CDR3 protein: CASSGLAGNEQFF. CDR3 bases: TGCGCCAGCAGCGGACTAGCGGGGAATGAGCAGTTCTTC.

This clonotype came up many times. The CDR3 DNA follows: TGTGCCACCAGTGACAGGGGTGAGCCCCAGCATTTT. Translating it yields CATSDRGEPQHF. The rearrangement joins TRBV24-1 to TRBJ1-5; a possible D gene is TRBD1 (6 bases). The CDR3 covers 12 residues. The germline gives CDR1 KGHDR, CDR2 SFDVKD. The V gene lost 4 bases and the J gene lost 8 bases, with 8 bases spanning the gap.

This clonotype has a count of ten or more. For the CDR3, the DNA is TGTGCCAGCAGCCCCGTGGCAAGTAACTATGGCTACACCTTC. Its translation: CASSPVASNYGYTF. The rearrangement links TRBV11-2 to TRBJ1-2; D gene ambiguous. Trimming stripped 5 bases from V and 1 base from J, with 11 bases between. The germline gives CDR1 SGHAT, CDR2 FQNNGV. CDR3 size: 14 residues. Full variable domain (remainder filled in from reference TRBV11-2 and TRBJ1-2): EAGVAQSPRYKIIEKRQSVAFWCNPISGHATLYWYQQILGQGPKLLIQFQNNGVVDDSQLPKDRFSAERLKGVDSTLKIQPAKLEDSAVYLCASSPVASNYGYTFGSGTRLTVV.